This entry features one TCR beta chain sequence. Its antigen is undetermined. 5'RACE with constant-segment primers built TCRalpha and TCRbeta cDNA libraries with UMIs. TCRdb itself ran the 5' RACE reads through MiXCR, one entry per CDR3 protein. This sample has 110,000 or so distinct CDR3 sequences; about 20% occur once, and the top ten carry approximately 40%. This sample stems from a study of T-cell memory formation after mild COVID-19. Study-level points and caveats: Pre-infection memory already had some responding clones, implying cross-reactive memory joined. Clones contracting over day 15 to 85 were CD4/CD8 balanced, with later expanders leaning CD4+.

This CDR3 has 13 residues. V shed 6 bases, J shed 5 bases, and the junction held 5 bases outside the gene matches. Germline CDR1 MNHNY, CDR2 SVGAGI (reference sequence). The chain employs TRBV6-6 and TRBJ2-7, with 9 bases that match TRBD1. The sequenced sample was PBMCs or a T cell subset sorted from them (not recorded which). This TCR came from a young man who had mild COVID-19 (a few samples of this study predate the infection). Cell type and time point are not known. CDR3 sequence: CASSRGQGNEQYF. CDR3 in DNA: TGTGCCAGCAGCCGCGGACAGGGGAACGAGCAGTACTTC.